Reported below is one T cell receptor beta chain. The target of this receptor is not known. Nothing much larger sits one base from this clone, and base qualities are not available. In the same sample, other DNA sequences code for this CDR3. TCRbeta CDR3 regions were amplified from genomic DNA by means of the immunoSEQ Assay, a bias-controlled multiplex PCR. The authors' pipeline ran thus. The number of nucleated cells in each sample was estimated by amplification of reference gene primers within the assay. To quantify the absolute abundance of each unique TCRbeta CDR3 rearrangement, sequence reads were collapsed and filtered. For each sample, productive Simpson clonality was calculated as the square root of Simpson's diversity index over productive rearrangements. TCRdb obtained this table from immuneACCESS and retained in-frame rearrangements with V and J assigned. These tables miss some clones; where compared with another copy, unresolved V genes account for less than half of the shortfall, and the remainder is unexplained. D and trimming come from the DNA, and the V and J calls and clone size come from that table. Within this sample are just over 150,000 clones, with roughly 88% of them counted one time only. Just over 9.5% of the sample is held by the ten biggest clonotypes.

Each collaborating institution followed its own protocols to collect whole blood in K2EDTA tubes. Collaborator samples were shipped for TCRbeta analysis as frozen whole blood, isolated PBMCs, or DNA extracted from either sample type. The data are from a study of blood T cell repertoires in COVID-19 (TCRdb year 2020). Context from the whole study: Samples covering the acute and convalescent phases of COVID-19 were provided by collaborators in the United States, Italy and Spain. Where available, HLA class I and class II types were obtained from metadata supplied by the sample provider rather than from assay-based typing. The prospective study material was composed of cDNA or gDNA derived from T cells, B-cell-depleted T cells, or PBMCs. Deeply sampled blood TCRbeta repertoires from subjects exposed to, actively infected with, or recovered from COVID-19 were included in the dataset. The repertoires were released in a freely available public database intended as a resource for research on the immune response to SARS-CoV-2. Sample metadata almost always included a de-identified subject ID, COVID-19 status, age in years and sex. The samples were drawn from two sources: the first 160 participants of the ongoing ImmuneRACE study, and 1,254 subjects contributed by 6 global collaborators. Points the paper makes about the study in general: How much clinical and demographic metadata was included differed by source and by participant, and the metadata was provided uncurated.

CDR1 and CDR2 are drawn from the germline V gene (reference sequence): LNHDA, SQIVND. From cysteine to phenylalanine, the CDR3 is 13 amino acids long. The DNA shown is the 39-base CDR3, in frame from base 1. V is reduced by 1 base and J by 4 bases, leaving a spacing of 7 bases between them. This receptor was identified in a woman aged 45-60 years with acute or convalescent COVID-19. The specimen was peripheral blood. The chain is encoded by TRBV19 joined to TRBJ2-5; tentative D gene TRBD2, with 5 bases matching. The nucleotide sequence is TGTGCCAGTAGTATAGCCGGGGTAGAGACCCAGTACTTC. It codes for CASSIAGVETQYF.